The present entry profiles one T cell receptor beta chain with its context. This clonotype has ten or more counts. Its antigen specificity is not known. Base qualities are missing; no much larger clone stands one base away. cDNA was synthesized by template-switch 5'RACE using a primer with a 10-nucleotide random unique molecular identifier that tagged each TCR transcript. Each sequencing run produced over 180 million TCR-beta sequences covering 15-18 subjects. The RNeasy kit was used to extract total RNA. The KAPA Real-time Library Amplification kit was used to amplify TCR-beta VDJ regions with primers for the TCR constant region and the 5'RACE anchor. Sample indexes and Illumina adaptors were added in a first PCR, after which library yield was increased in a second PCR. After purification with Ampure beads, the TCR product of roughly 650 bp was size-selected on a 2% E-gel SizeSelection system. Library quality was checked on a Bioanalyzer, concentration was measured with Qubit, and libraries were quantified with the Kapa Library Quantification kit before pooling. An Illumina HiSeq 2500 was used to sequence the libraries paired-end at 2 x 150 bp. To increase sequence diversity, roughly 24-31% phiX was spiked into each library pool. As for how the authors treated the data: Quality-filtered reads were processed with the UMI-based MiGEC pipeline, and over 80% of raw TCR sequences were removed by the MiGEC pipeline during error correction. IMGT germline references were used for alignment of VDJ genes, and clonotypes were defined by a unique CDR3 amino acid sequence together with V-J genes. Clonal expansion, Shannon diversity, and CDR3 relatedness (CalcPairwiseDistances, ClusterSamples) were evaluated with VDJtools, and phylogenetic trees were built with CLCbio workbench. A clone was classed as expanded if it had 8 or more unique UMIs, a cutoff based on coefficient-of-variation modelling across technical triplicates. The raw public reads went through TCRdb reprocessing: fastp at Q25, MiXCR clone calling, in-frame beta chains kept. Under each unique CDR3 protein, matching rows form one entry showing the most common genes and DNA. TCRdb assigned the V and J calls; the authors' analysis was not used. Across this sample there are about 74,000 distinct CDR3 sequences, with less than 5.5% seen only once. The ten biggest clones cover 6% to 9.5% of the sample.

Sequences MNHEY (CDR1) and SMNVEV (CDR2) are obtained from the germline V gene (reference sequence). Its CDR3 holds 14 amino acids, cysteine through phenylalanine. Left in the record is the CDR3 DNA by itself, 42 bases read in frame from the first base. V is pruned by 7 bases and J by 4 bases, leaving 7 bases of the junction without a gene match. Unsorted PBMC libraries were generated from 2 million PBMCs stored in RNAlater at -80 °C until RNA extraction. The multiple sclerosis patients were enrolled in a US clinical protocol that used magnetic resonance imaging to evaluate disease progression. PBMCs were separated from peripheral blood using Ficoll-Hypaque density gradient centrifugation and then cryopreserved in liquid nitrogen. The source of the sample is a study of neurological immune-mediated disorders (dated by TCRdb to about 2019). For the study in its entirety: Among the approximately 35 multiple sclerosis patients, relapsing-remitting MS accounted for around 30 and secondary progressive MS accounted for 3. Using UMI-based sequencing, the study compared peripheral blood TCR-beta repertoires from patients with HTLV-I-associated myelopathy (HAM/TSP), patients with multiple sclerosis, and healthy controls. The approximately 99 TCR-beta libraries included longitudinal samples, technical triplicates and paired sorted CD4+ and CD8+ T-cell subsets alongside PBMC samples. The cohort comprised 68 subjects: roughly 14 HAM/TSP patients, some 34 multiple sclerosis patients and around 20 healthy controls. What the study reported, not specific to this receptor: Phylogenetic analysis grouped repertoires from 18 of 34 MS patients into a cluster of related CDR3 sequences, suggesting a possible repertoire-level signature. The MS cluster showed no association with clinical or MRI features, and the authors stated that larger cohorts are needed. The highest TCR clonal expansion was observed in HAM/TSP patients, whereas the lowest was observed in MS patients, even when compared with healthy controls. Expanded clones from different subjects shared no identical CDR3 amino acid sequences, which suggests that TCR-beta repertoires were private in all groups.

This receptor was taken from a man between 18 and 35 years old with multiple sclerosis. The sample comprised PBMCs. Rearrangement joined TRBV27 to TRBJ2-7; 10 central bases correspond to TRBD1. The CDR3 region reads CASTVGTGDYEQYF. Here is the DNA: TGTGCCAGCACCGTCGGGACAGGGGATTACGAGCAGTACTTC.